This TCR beta chain was found in a study of cytomegalovirus exposure and HLA in healthy donors. Study context: The Caucasian-associated ancestry cluster held more than 80% of 398 genotyped donors.

The table lists this clone with many counts. The antigen remains unidentified. Both 60 Vbeta primers and 13 Jbeta primers went into the PCR. Assay: immunoSEQ multiplex PCR; the TCRdb copy retains only in-frame clones and omits some. The table has over 100,000 clones, 75% to 85% seen once. V lost 5 bases and J lost 3; bases outside the gene matches: 6. There are 15 residues in the CDR3. In germline, CDR1 is MNHEY, CDR2 SVGAGI. Whole-study results and caveats: Data from an earlier analysis indicated that most TCR beta V segments were productive either about 90% or about 30% of the time. While the bulk of TCR sequences proved rare, some public TCRs turned up in many donors.

The sample comprised PBMCs. This TCR derives from a woman aged 18-29 years in good health and CMV-seropositive. The chain links TRBV6-5 to TRBJ1-1, with TRBD1 matching 10 bases. The CDR3 DNA is TGTGCCAGCAGTCTCCATGGGACAGGGGACACTGAAGCTTTCTTT. Translation gives CASSLHGTGDTEAFF.